This is a list of T cell receptor beta chains from one sample in a study of regulatory T cells in long-lasting Graves disease. TCRdb passed the multiplex PCR reads through MiXCR, listing each CDR3 protein once. The sample contains about 470,000 distinct CDR3 sequences, 15% to 20% of which appear only once. The same data also went into a second study, on T cells in Graves' hyperthyroidism and ophthalmopathy.

This specimen consisted of peripheral blood mononuclear cells (PBMCs), obtained at new diagnosis, from a patient treated with antithyroid drugs. All receptors derive from a man in his forties with Graves disease. Both conserved end residues are part of each CDR3. The D gene is left open where the match is weak. Only some rows state a clone size, as once, few, many or a class for expanded clones.

cdr3_nt: TGCAGTGCTAGGACTAGCGGGGAAAATAGACGCACAGATACGCAGTATTTT; cdr3_aa: CSARTSGENRRTDTQYF; d_call: TRBD2; clone_size: many; j_call: TRBJ2-3; v_call: TRBV20-1
cdr3_nt: TGCGCCAGCAGCATAGCCGGGACGGAGAAAGAGACCCAGTACTTC; cdr3_aa: CASSIAGTEKETQYF; d_call: -; clone_size: many; j_call: TRBJ2-5; v_call: TRBV5-1
cdr3_nt: TGTGCCAGCAGCCCGAGCGGGGAAAATGAGCAGTTCTTC; cdr3_aa: CASSPSGENEQFF; d_call: TRBD2; clone_size: -; j_call: TRBJ2-1; v_call: TRBV7-2
cdr3_nt: TGTGCCATACGGGACACTACGACTAGCACAGATACGCAGTATTTT; cdr3_aa: CAIRDTTTSTDTQYF; d_call: -; clone_size: -; j_call: TRBJ2-3; v_call: TRBV10-3
cdr3_nt: TGTGCCAGCGGACGGACAGGGAGCTCCTACGAGCAGTACTTC; cdr3_aa: CASGRTGSSYEQYF; d_call: TRBD1; clone_size: many; j_call: TRBJ2-7; v_call: TRBV12-3/TRBV12-4
cdr3_nt: TGTGCCAGCAGTACTAGCGGGAGGCTCAACAATGAGCAGTTCTTC; cdr3_aa: CASSTSGRLNNEQFF; d_call: TRBD2; clone_size: -; j_call: TRBJ2-1; v_call: TRBV11-2
cdr3_nt: TGCAGCGCCGGACTAGCGGGAGTTAACAATGAGCAGTTCTTC; cdr3_aa: CSAGLAGVNNEQFF; d_call: TRBD2; clone_size: many; j_call: TRBJ2-1; v_call: TRBV29-1
cdr3_nt: TGTGCCAGCAGTTTAGGCAGAGACCGACCGGCTAATGAAAAACTGTTTTTT; cdr3_aa: CASSLGRDRPANEKLFF; d_call: -; clone_size: many; j_call: TRBJ1-4; v_call: TRBV12-3/TRBV12-4
cdr3_nt: TGTGCCAGCAGCTTAGTCGCTGTGGGACAGGGATCAACTAATGAAAAACTGTTTTTT; cdr3_aa: CASSLVAVGQGSTNEKLFF; d_call: TRBD1; clone_size: few; j_call: TRBJ1-4; v_call: TRBV11-2
cdr3_nt: TGTGCCAGCAGCCAAGGAGTTTCCAGGCAAGAGACCCAGTACTTC; cdr3_aa: CASSQGVSRQETQYF; d_call: -; clone_size: many; j_call: TRBJ2-5; v_call: TRBV3-1
cdr3_nt: TGCGCCAGCAGCTTGGCAAAGAGGCATGAGCAGTTCTTC; cdr3_aa: CASSLAKRHEQFF; d_call: -; clone_size: few; j_call: TRBJ2-1; v_call: TRBV5-1
cdr3_nt: TGCGCCAGCAGCTTGGCCGGCAGCCTCCAAGAGACCCAGTACTTC; cdr3_aa: CASSLAGSLQETQYF; d_call: -; clone_size: many; j_call: TRBJ2-5; v_call: TRBV5-1
cdr3_nt: TGTGCCACCGAAGCGAAGCGGGAGGACCTTGATGGGGTGCAGTTCTTC; cdr3_aa: CATEAKREDLDGVQFF; d_call: TRBD2; clone_size: many; j_call: TRBJ2-1; v_call: TRBV24-1
cdr3_nt: TGCAGTGCTATTGCAGGGGAGTTTTCCCGGGGGCCCCAGCATTTT; cdr3_aa: CSAIAGEFSRGPQHF; d_call: -; clone_size: few; j_call: TRBJ1-5; v_call: TRBV20-1
cdr3_nt: TGTGCCAGCAGGATCGACAGGGACCGCTACGAGCAGTACTTC; cdr3_aa: CASRIDRDRYEQYF; d_call: TRBD1; clone_size: many; j_call: TRBJ2-7; v_call: TRBV28
cdr3_nt: TGTGCCAGCAGAATAAACCCGGGAGGCTACACCTTC; cdr3_aa: CASRINPGGYTF; d_call: -; clone_size: -; j_call: TRBJ1-2; v_call: TRBV28
cdr3_nt: TGTGCCAGCAGTGAATTTGGAAACACCATATATTTT; cdr3_aa: CASSEFGNTIYF; d_call: -; clone_size: many; j_call: TRBJ1-3; v_call: TRBV2
cdr3_nt: TGTGCCAGCAGCTCCGCGGCAGGAGGGAGCTACACAGATACGCAGTATTTT; cdr3_aa: CASSSAAGGSYTDTQYF; d_call: -; clone_size: many; j_call: TRBJ2-3; v_call: TRBV28
cdr3_nt: TGTGCCAGCAGTTTAGAACGCTATGGCTACACCTTC; cdr3_aa: CASSLERYGYTF; d_call: -; clone_size: -; j_call: TRBJ1-2; v_call: TRBV28
cdr3_nt: TGTGCCAGCAGCTTAACGCTTGGTCGCTACGAGCAGTACTTC; cdr3_aa: CASSLTLGRYEQYF; d_call: -; clone_size: many; j_call: TRBJ2-7; v_call: TRBV7-9